This T cell receptor beta chain derives from a study of shared clonotypes between healthy human individuals. Some clones are missing from TCRdb's copy, which holds only in-frame ones; the method was immunoSEQ multiplex PCR. The data contain about 1 million clones, approximately 72% of them seen just once; the ten biggest clones take up roughly 1.4%. The clonotype originates from a man between 18 and 29 years old in good health. The sequencing input was memory CD4+ T cells sorted from blood. Subset specified: CD45RA-negative fraction.

In DNA, the CDR3 is TGCGCCAGCAGTGAGTCTGCTCTCTATGGCTACACCTTC. Translated, it gives CASSESALYGYTF. The chain has TRBV10-2 and TRBJ1-2; D is unclear. With 0 bases removed from V and 4 bases from J, the gap between germline ends came to 6 bases. Germline CDR1 WSHSY, CDR2 SAAADI. The CDR3 length is 13 residues.